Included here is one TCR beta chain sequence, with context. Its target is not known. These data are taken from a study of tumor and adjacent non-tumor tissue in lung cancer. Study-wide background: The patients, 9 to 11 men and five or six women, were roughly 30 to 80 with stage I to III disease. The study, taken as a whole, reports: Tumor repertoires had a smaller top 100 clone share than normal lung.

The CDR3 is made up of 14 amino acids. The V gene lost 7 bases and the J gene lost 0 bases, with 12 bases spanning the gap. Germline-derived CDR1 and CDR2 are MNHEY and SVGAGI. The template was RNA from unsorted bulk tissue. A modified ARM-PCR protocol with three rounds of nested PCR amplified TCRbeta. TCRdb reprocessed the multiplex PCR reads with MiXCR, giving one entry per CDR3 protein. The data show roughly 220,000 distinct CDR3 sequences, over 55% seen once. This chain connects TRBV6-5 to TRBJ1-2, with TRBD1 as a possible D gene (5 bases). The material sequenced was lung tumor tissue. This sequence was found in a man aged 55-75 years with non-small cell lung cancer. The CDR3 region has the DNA TGTGCCAGCAATTGTCAGGGCGCTAACTATGGCTACACCTTC. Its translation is CASNCQGANYGYTF.